This T cell receptor beta chain was documented in a study of cytomegalovirus exposure and HLA in healthy donors. Study overall: In terms of ancestry, the Caucasian-associated cluster contained roughly 80% of the 300 to 400 genotyped donors. Findings of the study overall: According to a later analysis, most TCR beta chains associated with CMV appeared HLA-restricted.

Turning to this clone: Its specificity is not known.

Primers for the PCR totalled 60 Vbeta and 13 Jbeta. Libraries were prepared by immunoSEQ multiplex PCR; TCRdb keeps only in-frame clonotypes and omits some of them. The sample includes about 160,000 clones. This CDR3 comprises 13 residues. Losses at the gene ends were 10 bases for V and 3 bases for J; bases not matched to a gene: 6. CDR1 is SGHNT, CDR2 YYREEE, per germline (reference sequence). Sequencing was carried out using PBMCs. J is TRBJ2-3 and V is TRBV5-4; 9 bases align to TRBD1. This TCR came from a man aged 30 to 39 in good health and CMV-seronegative. The CDR3, as DNA: TGTGCCGGGGGACAGGGATCGACAGATACGCAGTATTTT. Its translation is CAGGQGSTDTQYF.